These T cell receptor beta chains were read from a single sample in a study of high-grade serous ovarian cancer treatment subgroups. The data were produced by immunoSEQ multiplex PCR, yet TCRdb's version contains in-frame clones alone and is incomplete. The table lists about 39,000 clones, approximately 81% of them singletons. The sample was tumor tissue. All receptors derive from a human donor with high-grade serous ovarian cancer. Each CDR3 is given with its conserved first and last residue.

v_call cdr3_aa
TRBV7-2 CASSLMTGVTYEQYF
TRBV2 CASSEHSGSNQPQHF
TRBV6-6 CASSYGGFGEKLFF
TRBV2 CASLNSSYEQYF
TRBV20-1 CSASRAETQYF
TRBV18 CASSGSGSETQYF
TRBV2 CASTFAEKNTIYF
TRBV19 CASSIGGAGSEKLFF
TRBV6-1 CASSAPVLTDTQYF
TRBV9 CASSVGIAGNTGELFF
TRBV4-2 CASSHPPQGVPNTGELFF
TRBV7-2 CASRTGSYEQYF
TRBV29-1 CSVAKQGKDSYEQYF
TRBV5-5 CASSSDRVYGYTF
TRBV11-2 CASSSVSSGNTIYF
TRBV7-2 CASSPPDGGANVLTF
TRBV14 CASSQVEGRGTYSSYEQYF
TRBV27 CASSPLTGAAYEQYF
TRBV28 CASTTSTYEQYF
TRBV7-2 CASSLKWEIPYEQYF
TRBV10-3 CAISDLPDQPQHF
TRBV7-9 CASSVGRYNEQFF
TRBV4-3 CASSQEGNREGELFF
TRBV11-3 CASGGQGNNSPLHF
TRBV6-5 CASSYSRGPYEQYF
TRBV11-2 CASSLNWDVLYHEQFF
TRBV7-3 CASTSASQAHF
TRBV18 CASSQQGANTEAFF
TRBV6-5 CASSYQGGDNTGELFF
TRBV7-8 CASSLEGDWAHQPQHF
TRBV11-3 CASSSEGGHRPGNTIYF
TRBV25-1 CASSAYNEQFF
TRBV28 CASSPPGTNIQYF
TRBV29-1 CSVVSHVTSGITTYEQYF
TRBV19 CASSIQGRYEQYF
TRBV5-5 CASSLGRGENTGELFF
TRBV15 CATSASGRPHIQYF